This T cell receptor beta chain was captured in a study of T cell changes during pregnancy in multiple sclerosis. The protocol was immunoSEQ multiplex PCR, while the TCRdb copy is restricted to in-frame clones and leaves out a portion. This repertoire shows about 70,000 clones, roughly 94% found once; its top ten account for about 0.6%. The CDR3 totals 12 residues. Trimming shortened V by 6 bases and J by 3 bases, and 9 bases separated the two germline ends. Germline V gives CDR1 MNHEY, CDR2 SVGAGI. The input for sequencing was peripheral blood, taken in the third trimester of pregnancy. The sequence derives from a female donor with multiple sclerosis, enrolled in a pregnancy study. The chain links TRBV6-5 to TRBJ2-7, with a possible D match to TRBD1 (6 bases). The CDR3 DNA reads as TGTGCCAGCAGGACAGGTTACTACGAGCAGTACTTC. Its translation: CASRTGYYEQYF.